What follows is one T cell receptor (beta chain) and its context. Its antigen specificity is not known. No clone much larger than this one lies a single base away; base qualities are absent. The immunoSEQ Assay, a bias-controlled multiplex PCR, was used to amplify TCRbeta CDR3 regions from genomic DNA. Per the source publication's procedure: Within the assay, amplification of reference gene primers was used to estimate how many nucleated cells each sample contained. To quantify the absolute abundance of each unique TCRbeta CDR3 rearrangement, sequence reads were collapsed and filtered. For each sample, productive Simpson clonality was calculated by taking the square root of Simpson's diversity index across productive rearrangements. The table was pulled from immuneACCESS by TCRdb, which kept in-frame rearrangements only. Such tables lose some clones; where checked, under half of the loss comes from unresolved V genes, and the rest has no known cause. V, J and clone size are taken as reported in that table, and D and trimming were inferred from the DNA itself. The sample table shows 50,000 to 60,000 clones, and 90% are seen once. The ten largest account for less than 10% of the sample.

Whole blood was collected in K2EDTA tubes by collaborating institutions according to the institutions' own protocols. For TCRbeta analysis, collaborators shipped samples in one of three forms: frozen whole blood, isolated PBMCs, or DNA extracted from either of those sample types. This record belongs to a study of blood T cell repertoires in COVID-19 (dated by TCRdb to the early 2020s). Context from the whole study: Collaborator samples came from the United States, Italy and Spain and covered acute and convalescent phases of COVID-19. The prospective study material was composed of cDNA or gDNA derived from T cells, B-cell-depleted T cells, or PBMCs. Deeply sampled blood TCRbeta repertoires from subjects exposed to, actively infected with, or recovered from COVID-19 were included in the dataset. A freely available public database, intended as a resource for researchers studying the immune response to SARS-CoV-2, is where the repertoires were released. The samples were drawn from the first 160 participants of the ongoing ImmuneRACE study and from 950 to 1,500 subjects provided by 6 global collaborators. A de-identified subject ID, COVID-19 status, age in years and sex were almost always included in the sample metadata. Where available, HLA class I and class II types were obtained from metadata supplied by the sample provider rather than from assay-based typing.

Relative to germline, V is 4 bases shorter and J is 0 bases shorter, with 9 bases between their ends. The CDR1 and CDR2 encoded by the germline V gene are KGHSH and LQKENI. The CDR3 runs 15 amino acids, cysteine and phenylalanine included. The kept DNA is CDR3 alone, 45 bases in frame from the first base. The full study reports these points: Clinical and demographic metadata were provided uncurated, with the amount varying by source and participant.

Material: peripheral blood. The receptor comes from an elderly woman with acute or convalescent COVID-19. The chain is assembled from TRBV18 and TRBJ2-2; the D segment could be TRBD1, given 6 matching bases. The CDR3 reads as follows: CASSQGQTNTGELFF. The bases are TGTGCCAGCTCACAAGGACAGACGAACACCGGGGAGCTGTTTTTT.